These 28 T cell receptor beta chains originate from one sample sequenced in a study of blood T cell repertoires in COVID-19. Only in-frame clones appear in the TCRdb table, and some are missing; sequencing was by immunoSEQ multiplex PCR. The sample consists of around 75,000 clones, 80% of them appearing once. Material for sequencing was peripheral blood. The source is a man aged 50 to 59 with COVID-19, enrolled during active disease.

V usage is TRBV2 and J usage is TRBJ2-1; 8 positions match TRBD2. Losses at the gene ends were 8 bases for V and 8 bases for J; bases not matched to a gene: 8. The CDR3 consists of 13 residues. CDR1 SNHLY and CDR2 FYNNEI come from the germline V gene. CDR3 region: CASGLAGVDEQFF. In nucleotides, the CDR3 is TGTGCCAGCGGACTAGCCGGAGTAGATGAGCAGTTCTTC.

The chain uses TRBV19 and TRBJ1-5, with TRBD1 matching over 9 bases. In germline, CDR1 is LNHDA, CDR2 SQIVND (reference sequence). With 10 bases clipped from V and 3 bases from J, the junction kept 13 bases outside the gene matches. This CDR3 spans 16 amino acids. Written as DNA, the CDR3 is TGTGCCACCTCGGACAGGGGAACTCTAGCCAATCAGCCCCAGCATTTT. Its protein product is CATSDRGTLANQPQHF.

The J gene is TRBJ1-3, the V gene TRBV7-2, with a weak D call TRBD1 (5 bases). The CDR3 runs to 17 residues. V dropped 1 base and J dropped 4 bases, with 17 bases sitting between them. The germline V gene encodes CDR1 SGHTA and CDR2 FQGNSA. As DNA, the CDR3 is TGTGCCAGCAGCTTAGTGGGCGGGGCTGTCTCGGGAAACACCATATATTTT. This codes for CASSLVGGAVSGNTIYF.

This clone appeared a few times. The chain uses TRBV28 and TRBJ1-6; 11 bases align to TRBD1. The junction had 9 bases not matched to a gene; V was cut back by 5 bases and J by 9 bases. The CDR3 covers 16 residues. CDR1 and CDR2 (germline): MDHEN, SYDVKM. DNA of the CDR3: TGTGCCAGCAGTCCAAGGACAGGGGGCTTTGGTTCACCCCTCCACTTT. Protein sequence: CASSPRTGGFGSPLHF. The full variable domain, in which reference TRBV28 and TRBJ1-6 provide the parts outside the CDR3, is DVKVTQSSRYLVKRTGEKVFLECVQDMDHENMFWYRQDPGLGLRLIYFSYDVKMKEKGDIPEGYSVSREKKERFSLILESASTNQTSMYLCASSPRTGGFGSPLHFGNGTRLTVT.

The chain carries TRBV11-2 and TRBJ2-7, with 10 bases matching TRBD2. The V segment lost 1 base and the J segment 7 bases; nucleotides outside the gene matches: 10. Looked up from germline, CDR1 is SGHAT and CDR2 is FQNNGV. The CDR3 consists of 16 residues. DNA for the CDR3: TGTGCCAGCAGCTTAGGAGGCCTAGCGGGAGTTAGTGAGCAGTACTTC. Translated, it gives CASSLGGLAGVSEQYF.

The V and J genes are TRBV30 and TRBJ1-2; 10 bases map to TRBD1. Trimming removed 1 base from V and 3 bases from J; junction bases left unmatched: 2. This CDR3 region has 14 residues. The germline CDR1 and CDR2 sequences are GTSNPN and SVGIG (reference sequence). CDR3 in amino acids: CAWSAGQGYYGYTF. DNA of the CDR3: TGTGCCTGGAGTGCGGGACAGGGGTACTATGGCTACACCTTC.

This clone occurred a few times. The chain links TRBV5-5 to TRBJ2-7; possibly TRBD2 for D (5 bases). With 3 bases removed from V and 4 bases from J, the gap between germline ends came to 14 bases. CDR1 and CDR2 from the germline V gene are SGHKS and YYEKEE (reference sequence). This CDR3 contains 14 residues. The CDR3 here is CASSSPFGGYEQYF. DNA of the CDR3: TGTGCCAGCAGCTCACCGTTCGGAGGTTACGAGCAGTACTTC.

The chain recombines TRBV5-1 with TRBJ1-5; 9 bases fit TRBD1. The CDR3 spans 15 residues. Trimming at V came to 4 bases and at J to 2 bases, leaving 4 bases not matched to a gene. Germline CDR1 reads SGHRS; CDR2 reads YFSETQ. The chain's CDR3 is CASSRTGEGNQPQHF. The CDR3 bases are TGCGCCAGCAGCCGGACAGGGGAAGGCAATCAGCCCCAGCATTTT. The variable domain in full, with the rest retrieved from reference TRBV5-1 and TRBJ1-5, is KAGVTQTPRYLIKTRGQQVTLSCSPISGHRSVSWYQQTPGQGLQFLFEYFSETQRNKGNFPGRFSGRQFSNSRSEMNVSTLELGDSALYLCASSRTGEGNQPQHFGDGTRLSIL.

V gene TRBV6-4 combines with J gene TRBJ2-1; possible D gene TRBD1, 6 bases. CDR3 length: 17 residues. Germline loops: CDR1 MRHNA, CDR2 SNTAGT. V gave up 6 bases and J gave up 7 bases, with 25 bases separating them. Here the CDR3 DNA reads TGTGCCAGCAGAGCAAAAGTGGCTAAATCAAGGGGGAATGAGCAGTTCTTC. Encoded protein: CASRAKVAKSRGNEQFF.

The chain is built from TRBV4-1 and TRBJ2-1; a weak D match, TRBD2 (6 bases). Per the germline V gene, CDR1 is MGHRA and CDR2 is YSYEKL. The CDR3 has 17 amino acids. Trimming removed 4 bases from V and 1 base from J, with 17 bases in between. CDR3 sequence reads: CASSLREAQGSYNEQFF. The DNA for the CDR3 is TGCGCCAGCAGCCTAAGGGAGGCCCAAGGTTCCTACAATGAGCAGTTCTTC.

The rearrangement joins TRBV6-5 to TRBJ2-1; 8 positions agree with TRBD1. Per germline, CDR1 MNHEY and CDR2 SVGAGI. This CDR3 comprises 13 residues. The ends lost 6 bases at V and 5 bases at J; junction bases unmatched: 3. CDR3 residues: CASSQGAHNEQFF. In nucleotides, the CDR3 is TGTGCCAGCAGCCAGGGGGCTCACAATGAGCAGTTCTTC.

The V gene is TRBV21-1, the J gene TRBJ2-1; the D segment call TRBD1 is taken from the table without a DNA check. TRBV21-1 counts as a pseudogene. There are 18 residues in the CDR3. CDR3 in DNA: TGTGCCAGCGGAAACACTTGGATCCGGGACAAAACCTACAATGAGCAGTTCTTC. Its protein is CASGNTWIRDKTYNEQFF.

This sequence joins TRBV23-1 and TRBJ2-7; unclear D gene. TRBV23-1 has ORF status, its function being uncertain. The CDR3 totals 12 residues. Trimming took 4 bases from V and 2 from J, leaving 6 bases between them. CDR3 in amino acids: CASSPPTYEQYF. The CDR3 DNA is TGCGCCAGCAGTCCCCCAACCTACGAGCAGTACTTC.

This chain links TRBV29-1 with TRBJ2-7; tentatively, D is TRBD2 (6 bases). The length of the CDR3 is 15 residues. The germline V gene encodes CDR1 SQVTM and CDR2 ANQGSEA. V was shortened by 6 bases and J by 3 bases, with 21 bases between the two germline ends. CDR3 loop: CSVRSVRRENYEQYF. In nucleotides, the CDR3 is TGCAGCGTCCGATCGGTGAGGAGGGAGAACTACGAGCAGTACTTC.

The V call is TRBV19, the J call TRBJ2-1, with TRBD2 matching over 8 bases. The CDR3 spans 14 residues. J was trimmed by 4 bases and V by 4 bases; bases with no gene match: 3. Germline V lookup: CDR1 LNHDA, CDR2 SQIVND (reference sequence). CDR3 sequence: CASSKASGYNEQFF. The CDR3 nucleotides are TGTGCCAGTAGTAAGGCTAGCGGGTACAATGAGCAGTTCTTC.

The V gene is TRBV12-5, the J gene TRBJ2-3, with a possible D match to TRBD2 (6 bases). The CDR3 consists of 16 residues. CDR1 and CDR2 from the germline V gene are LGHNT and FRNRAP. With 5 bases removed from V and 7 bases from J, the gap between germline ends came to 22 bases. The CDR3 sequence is CASGPGGAGRRNTQYF. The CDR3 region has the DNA TGTGCTAGTGGTCCCGGAGGGGCAGGCCGCCGGAATACGCAGTATTTT.

As DNA, the CDR3 is TGCAGTGCTCCGGACAGCTACGAGCAGTACTTC. It encodes CSAPDSYEQYF. The rearrangement joins TRBV20-1 to TRBJ2-7, with a possible D match to TRBD1 (6 bases). CDR3 size: 11 residues. Germline-derived CDR1 and CDR2 are DFQATT and SNEGSKA (reference sequence). Deletions cut 5 bases from V and 3 bases from J, with 8 bases between.

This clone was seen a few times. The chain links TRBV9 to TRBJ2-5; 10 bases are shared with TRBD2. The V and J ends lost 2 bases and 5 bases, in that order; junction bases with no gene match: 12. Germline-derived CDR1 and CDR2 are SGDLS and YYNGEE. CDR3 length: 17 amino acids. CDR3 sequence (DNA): TGTGCCAGCAGCGTGAGCGGGAGGGAACGATTGGCGGAGACCCAGTACTTC. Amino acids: CASSVSGRERLAETQYF.

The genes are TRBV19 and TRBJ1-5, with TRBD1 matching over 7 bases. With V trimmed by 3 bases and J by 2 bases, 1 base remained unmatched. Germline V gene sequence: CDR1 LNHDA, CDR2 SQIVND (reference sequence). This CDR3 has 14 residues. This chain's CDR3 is CASSIGTGNQPQHF. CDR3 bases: TGTGCCAGTAGTATCGGGACAGGCAATCAGCCCCAGCATTTT.

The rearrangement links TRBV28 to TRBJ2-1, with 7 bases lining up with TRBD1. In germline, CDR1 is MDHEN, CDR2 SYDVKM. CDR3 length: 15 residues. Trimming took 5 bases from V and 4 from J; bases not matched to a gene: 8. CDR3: CASSRQGSPYNEQFF. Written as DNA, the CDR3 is TGTGCCAGCAGTAGACAGGGATCCCCATACAATGAGCAGTTCTTC.

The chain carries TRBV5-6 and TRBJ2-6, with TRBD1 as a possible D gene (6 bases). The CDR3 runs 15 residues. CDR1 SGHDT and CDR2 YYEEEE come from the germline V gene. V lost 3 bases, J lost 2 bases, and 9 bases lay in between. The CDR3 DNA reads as TGTGCCAGCAGCTCGACAGGTCCTGGGGCCAACGTCCTGACTTTC. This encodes CASSSTGPGANVLTF. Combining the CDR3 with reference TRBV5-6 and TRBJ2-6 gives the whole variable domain DAGVTQSPTHLIKTRGQQVTLRCSPKSGHDTVSWYQQALGQGPQFIFQYYEEEERQRGNFPDRFSGHQFPNYSSELNVNALLLGDSALYLCASSSTGPGANVLTFGAGSRLTVL.

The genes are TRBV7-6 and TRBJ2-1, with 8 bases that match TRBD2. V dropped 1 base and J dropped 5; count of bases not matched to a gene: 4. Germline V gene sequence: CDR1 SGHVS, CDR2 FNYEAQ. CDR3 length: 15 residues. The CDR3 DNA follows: TGTGCCAGCAGCTTAGGGGGGACTAGGGACAATGAGCAGTTCTTC. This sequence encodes CASSLGGTRDNEQFF.

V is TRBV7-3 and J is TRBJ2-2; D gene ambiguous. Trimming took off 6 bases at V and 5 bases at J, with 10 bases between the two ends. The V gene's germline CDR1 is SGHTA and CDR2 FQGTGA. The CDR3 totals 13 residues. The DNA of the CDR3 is TGTGCCAGCAGTCCTACTTTAACCGGGGAGCTGTTTTTT. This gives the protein CASSPTLTGELFF.

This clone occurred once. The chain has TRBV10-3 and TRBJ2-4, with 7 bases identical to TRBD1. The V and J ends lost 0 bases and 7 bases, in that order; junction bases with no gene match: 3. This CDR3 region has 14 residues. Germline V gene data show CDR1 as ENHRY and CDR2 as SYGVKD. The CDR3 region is CAISESRGRNIQYF. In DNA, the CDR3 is TGTGCCATCAGTGAGTCGAGGGGGCGGAACATTCAGTACTTC.

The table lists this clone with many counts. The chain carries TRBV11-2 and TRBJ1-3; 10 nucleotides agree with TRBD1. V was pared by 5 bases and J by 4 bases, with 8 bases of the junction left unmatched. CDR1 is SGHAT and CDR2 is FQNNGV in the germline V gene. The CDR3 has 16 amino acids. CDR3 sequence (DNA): TGTGCCAGCAGCACGCCCGACAGGGGGCTAGGAAACACCATATATTTT. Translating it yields CASSTPDRGLGNTIYF.

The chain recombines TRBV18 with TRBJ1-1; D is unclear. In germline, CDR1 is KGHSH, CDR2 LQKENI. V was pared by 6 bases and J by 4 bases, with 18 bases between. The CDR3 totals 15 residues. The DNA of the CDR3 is TGTGCCAGCTCTTTGCGGAGGGAACCGGGCACTGAAGCTTTCTTT. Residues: CASSLRREPGTEAFF.

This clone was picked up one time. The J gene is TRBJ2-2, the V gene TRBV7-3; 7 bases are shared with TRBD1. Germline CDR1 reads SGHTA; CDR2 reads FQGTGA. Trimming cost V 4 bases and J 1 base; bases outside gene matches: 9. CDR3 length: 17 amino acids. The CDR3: CASSSTGMGMNTGELFF. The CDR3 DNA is TGTGCCAGCAGCTCGACAGGGATGGGGATGAACACCGGGGAGCTGTTTTTT.

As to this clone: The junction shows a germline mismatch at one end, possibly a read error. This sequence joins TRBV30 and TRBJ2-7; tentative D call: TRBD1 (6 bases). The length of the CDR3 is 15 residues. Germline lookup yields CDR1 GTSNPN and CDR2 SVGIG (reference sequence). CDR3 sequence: CAWSVKFRGRGVPTF. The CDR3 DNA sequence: TGTGCCTGGAGTGTAAAGTTTAGGGGCAGGGGAGTTCCTACCTTC.